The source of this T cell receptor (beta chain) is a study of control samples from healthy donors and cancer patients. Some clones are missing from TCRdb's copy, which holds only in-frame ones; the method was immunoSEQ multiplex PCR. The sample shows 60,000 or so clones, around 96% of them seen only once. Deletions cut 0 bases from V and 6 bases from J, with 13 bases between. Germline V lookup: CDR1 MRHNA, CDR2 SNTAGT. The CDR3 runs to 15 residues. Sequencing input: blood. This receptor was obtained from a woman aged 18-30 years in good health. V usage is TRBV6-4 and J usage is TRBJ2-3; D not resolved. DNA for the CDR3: TGTGCCAGCAGTGACTCGGGTCACGCGGTGGATACGCAGTATTTT. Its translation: CASSDSGHAVDTQYF.